One sample yielded the 31 T cell receptor beta chains listed below, sequenced in a study of T cell repertoires in ileal Crohn's disease (dated by TCRdb to about 2019). The library came from the immunoSEQ multiplex PCR assay. Drawn from immuneACCESS, this table holds only the in-frame rearrangements with V and J called that TCRdb kept. Clones are partly lost; checked studies trace under half to an unresolved V gene and leave the rest unexplained. The sample table contains 10,000 to 15,000 clones; only one count was recorded for around 78% of them. The ten largest clonotypes hold roughly 4.5% of the sample. Sample: ileal tissue. Receptors were obtained from an adult with Crohn's disease.

The chain employs TRBV10-1 and TRBJ2-1, with 11 bases aligning to TRBD2. V lost 5 bases, J lost 10 bases, and 10 bases stayed unmatched. The CDR3 contains 15 residues. From germline, CDR1 is WNHNN and CDR2 SYGVQD (reference sequence). DNA of the CDR3: TGCGCCAGCAGTCCGGGACTAGCGGCTCCTAAGGAGCAGTTCTTC. Protein sequence: CASSPGLAAPKEQFF.

CDR3 DNA sequence: TGCGCCAGCAGCCTCACCCCGGGACTGGTCTTGCCAGATACGCAGTATTTT. It encodes CASSLTPGLVLPDTQYF. This chain connects TRBV4-1 to TRBJ2-3; tentative D call: TRBD2 (6 bases). The CDR3 length is 17 residues. V dropped 4 bases and J dropped 4 bases, with 21 bases sitting between them. Germline-derived CDR1 and CDR2 are MGHRA and YSYEKL.

The chain is built from TRBV19 and TRBJ1-1; tentative D call: TRBD1 (6 bases). CDR3 length: 12 amino acids. V dropped 10 bases and J dropped 0 bases, with 9 bases sitting between them. The germline V gene has CDR1 LNHDA and CDR2 SQIVND (reference sequence). CDR3 sequence: CANDRMNTEAFF. CDR3 in DNA: TGTGCCAATGACAGGATGAACACTGAAGCTTTCTTT.

This clone is judged medium-sized (0.01 to 0.1%). The chain carries TRBV28 and TRBJ2-5; the match to TRBD1 covers 8 bases. There are 14 residues in the CDR3. Germline trimming cut 10 bases from V and 5 bases from J; bases unmatched to any gene: 12. Germline-derived CDR1 and CDR2 are MDHEN and SYDVKM. The CDR3 is CAIRQWDRMETQYF. The CDR3 DNA is TGTGCCATACGACAGTGGGACAGGATGGAGACCCAGTACTTC.

The V gene is TRBV19, the J gene TRBJ1-5, with a weak D call TRBD1 (5 bases). Germline V gene lookup returns CDR1 LNHDA and CDR2 SQIVND (reference sequence). This CDR3 contains 13 residues. Trimming pared 8 bases from V and 2 bases from J, leaving 10 bases between. CDR3 DNA: TGTGCCAGTGGAATGACAGGCAATCAGCCCCAGCATTTT. Its translation: CASGMTGNQPQHF.

Concerning this clone: The sample has other DNA sequences that encode this CDR3 too. The rearrangement uses TRBV5-1 and TRBJ1-5; D not certain. This CDR3 contains 15 residues. V lost 0 bases and J 0 bases, leaving 7 bases between the germline ends. CDR1 and CDR2 from the germline V gene are SGHRS and YFSETQ. The CDR3 reads CASSLDGDSNQPQHF. For the CDR3, the DNA is TGCGCCAGCAGCTTGGACGGTGATAGCAATCAGCCCCAGCATTTT.

By frequency in the sample, this clone is large. The chain is built from TRBV25-1 and TRBJ1-2; 7 bases match TRBD1. The CDR3 consists of 15 residues. Germline V lookup: CDR1 MGHDK, CDR2 SYGVNS. V was clipped by 4 bases and J by 0 bases; unmatched bases: 5. Written as DNA, the CDR3 is TGTGCCAGCAGTGGGGACAGTACAGCTAACTATGGCTACACCTTC. Its translation is CASSGDSTANYGYTF.

The rearrangement uses TRBV5-1 and TRBJ2-5; D is possibly TRBD2 (6 bases). This CDR3 is 15 amino acids long. Trimming cost V 5 bases and J 2 bases, with 16 bases left between them. CDR1 and CDR2 (germline): SGHRS, YFSETQ. The CDR3 coding sequence is TGCGCCAGCAGTTCTCCCGGGAGCCCTCAAGAGACCCAGTACTTC. Protein sequence: CASSSPGSPQETQYF.

Notes on this clone: At one of its ends the junction is not consistent with the germline gene, which may arise from a read error. The rearrangement uses TRBV7-7 and TRBJ1-6; D may be TRBD1 (6 bases). The CDR3 has 16 amino acids. Germline V lookup: CDR1 SSHAT, CDR2 FNYEAQ (reference sequence). This chain's CDR3 is CASSFLAGEKNSPLHF. CDR3 nucleotide sequence: TGTGCTAGCAGTTTCTTAGCAGGGGAAAAAAATTCACCCCTCCACTTT.

Remarks on this clone: Other DNA sequences within the sample encode an identical CDR3. The V call is TRBV6-5, the J call TRBJ1-2; 9 positions agree with TRBD1. Germline loops: CDR1 MNHEY, CDR2 SVGAGI. CDR3 size: 13 residues. The trim removed 5 bases at V and 5 bases at J, leaving 3 bases unmatched. DNA for the CDR3: TGTGCCAGCAGTCGGGACAGGGATTATGGCTACACCTTC. Translated, it gives CASSRDRDYGYTF.

The chain carries TRBV7-6 and TRBJ2-1, with D possibly matching TRBD2 (6 bases). Germline V lookup: CDR1 SGHVS, CDR2 FNYEAQ. The CDR3 is made up of 15 amino acids. The V gene lost 4 bases and the J gene lost 0 bases, with 10 bases spanning the gap. CDR3 protein: CASSSTSTSYNEQFF. CDR3 DNA sequence: TGTGCCAGCAGCTCAACTAGCACCTCCTACAATGAGCAGTTCTTC.

The V gene is TRBV5-1, the J gene TRBJ2-4, with D uncertain. From germline, CDR1 is SGHRS and CDR2 YFSETQ. This CDR3 region has 15 residues. The ends were cut back, 4 bases at V and 3 bases at J, with 14 bases in the middle. In DNA form, the CDR3 reads TGCGCCAGCAGCCCCGGAGATCCCCTCAAAAACATTCAGTACTTC. Translated, it gives CASSPGDPLKNIQYF.

This clone turned up a few times. This chain uses TRBV6-5 with TRBJ1-1, with D tentatively TRBD1 (6 bases). Germline CDR1 reads MNHEY; CDR2 reads SVGAGI. The CDR3 loop spans 13 amino acids. The V and J ends lost 10 bases and 0 bases respectively, with 12 bases between them. For the CDR3, the DNA is TGTGCCACCTCAGACAGGTTGAACACTGAAGCTTTCTTT. Amino acid sequence: CATSDRLNTEAFF.

CDR3 DNA sequence: TGTGCCAGCAGTCTAAGGAGGGGAGAGACCCAGTACTTC. It specifies CASSLRRGETQYF. V usage is TRBV6-5 and J usage is TRBJ2-5, with D possibly matching TRBD2 (6 bases). Germline V lookup: CDR1 MNHEY, CDR2 SVGAGI. Deletions cut 5 bases from V and 4 bases from J, with 11 bases between. The CDR3 covers 13 residues.

The rearrangement links TRBV5-8 to TRBJ2-7; D perhaps matches TRBD1 (6 bases). CDR1 and CDR2 from the germline V gene are SGHTS and YDEGEE. There are 15 residues in the CDR3. The V gene lost 0 bases and the J gene lost 2 bases, with 12 bases spanning the gap. The CDR3 loop is CASSLENQGPYEQYF. For the CDR3, the DNA is TGTGCCAGCAGCTTGGAAAATCAGGGGCCCTACGAGCAGTACTTC. Supplemented by reference TRBV5-8 and TRBJ2-7, the full variable domain reads EAGVTQSPTHLIKTRGQQATLRCSPISGHTSVYWYQQALGLGLQFLLWYDEGEERNRGNFPPRFSGRQFPNYSSELNVNALELEDSALYLCASSLENQGPYEQYFGPGTRLTVT.

This clone was seen only a few times. This chain uses TRBV2 with TRBJ1-2, with D perhaps TRBD1 (5 bases). The CDR3 is made up of 15 amino acids. V was clipped by 2 bases and J by 0 bases, with 10 bases between them. Germline CDR1 SNHLY, CDR2 FYNNEI. This CDR3 is CASSETGAANYGYTF. The CDR3 coding sequence is TGTGCCAGCAGTGAAACAGGAGCCGCTAACTATGGCTACACCTTC.

This clone has just one count. The chain employs TRBV19 and TRBJ1-5; weak D call: TRBD1 (5 bases). CDR1 and CDR2 from the germline V gene are LNHDA and SQIVND (reference sequence). CDR3 size: 15 residues. Between the trimmed V and J ends, which lost 6 bases and 0 bases, there was a span of 12 bases. CDR3 residues: CASSTGSYSNQPQHF. Here the CDR3 DNA reads TGTGCCAGTAGCACAGGATCCTATAGCAATCAGCCCCAGCATTTT.

The V and J genes are TRBV27 and TRBJ1-5; D is perhaps TRBD1 (5 bases). Germline V gene sequence: CDR1 MNHEY, CDR2 SMNVEV (reference sequence). The CDR3 sequence is 17 residues long. V lost 3 bases and J lost 0, with 15 bases in between. The CDR3 is CASSLRMGDYSNQPQHF. In nucleotides, the CDR3 is TGTGCCAGCAGTTTGAGGATGGGGGACTATAGCAATCAGCCCCAGCATTTT.

The chain recombines TRBV19 with TRBJ1-2; D possibly corresponds to TRBD1 (6 bases). Trimming took off 8 bases at V and 3 bases at J, with 16 bases between the two ends. Per germline, CDR1 LNHDA and CDR2 SQIVND (reference sequence). The CDR3 is 14 amino acids. The CDR3 DNA reads TGTGCCAGTTCCCTTGGGGACATCTACTATGGCTACACCTTC. Translated, it gives CASSLGDIYYGYTF.

The V gene is TRBV6-1, the J gene TRBJ1-1; D is possibly TRBD1 (5 bases). Germline CDR1 reads MNHNS; CDR2 reads SASEGT. The CDR3 is made up of 14 amino acids. With 5 bases removed from V and 5 bases from J, the gap between germline ends came to 15 bases. In DNA, the CDR3 is TGTGCCAGCAGTTTCTCCCCAGGGAAAACTGAAGCTTTCTTT. Its translation is CASSFSPGKTEAFF.

The rearrangement uses TRBV7-9 and TRBJ2-7; possible D gene TRBD2, 5 bases. In germline, CDR1 is SEHNR, CDR2 FQNEAQ (reference sequence). The CDR3 loop spans 12 amino acids. The V end was cut by 4 bases, the J end by 5 bases, with 9 bases between. The CDR3: CASSWEFNEQYF. The CDR3, as DNA: TGTGCCAGCAGCTGGGAGTTCAACGAGCAGTACTTC. The entire variable domain, with the rest obtained from reference TRBV7-9 and TRBJ2-7, is as follows: DTGVSQNPRHKITKRGQNVTFRCDPISEHNRLYWYRQTLGQGPEFLTYFQNEAQLEKSRLLSDRFSAERPKGSFSTLEIQRTEQGDSAMYLCASSWEFNEQYFGPGTRLTVT.

The V gene is TRBV7-9, the J gene TRBJ1-2; D might be TRBD1 (5 bases). From germline, CDR1 is SEHNR and CDR2 FQNEAQ (reference sequence). The ends were cut back, 4 bases at V and 6 bases at J, with 15 bases in the middle. CDR3 length: 14 residues. The CDR3 spells CASSSGGEVNGYTF. The CDR3 region has the DNA TGTGCCAGCAGCTCCGGGGGGGAAGTGAATGGCTACACCTTC.

The chain links TRBV5-6 to TRBJ1-4; weak D call: TRBD1 (5 bases). CDR3 length: 14 amino acids. CDR1 and CDR2 from the germline V gene are SGHDT and YYEEEE. The V end lost 1 base, the J end lost 7 bases, and 11 bases lay between the germline ends. The CDR3 protein is CASSLMGPGEKLFF. Written as DNA, the CDR3 is TGTGCCAGCAGCTTGATGGGGCCTGGTGAAAAACTGTTTTTT.

The chain combines TRBV10-2 with TRBJ1-1, with 9 bases that match TRBD1. This CDR3 is built from 14 residues. Unmatched junction bases numbered 3, after V lost 6 bases and J lost 1 base. Germline CDR1 and CDR2: WSHSY and SAAADI. The CDR3 nucleotides are TGCGCCAGCAGACGGACAGGGGCGAACACTGAAGCTTTCTTT. Its protein product is CASRRTGANTEAFF.

This clone was detected a few times. The chain recombines TRBV6-6 with TRBJ1-2, with TRBD1 matching over 7 bases. V lost 2 bases, J lost 7 bases, and 4 bases stayed unmatched. The germline CDR1 and CDR2 sequences are MNHNY and SVGAGI (reference sequence). This CDR3 has 13 amino acids. The CDR3 protein is CASSYQNRGGYTF. CDR3 nucleotide sequence: TGTGCCAGCAGTTACCAGAACAGGGGTGGCTACACCTTC.

This sequence joins TRBV27 and TRBJ2-7; D may be TRBD2 (6 bases). This CDR3 has 14 amino acids. Germline loops: CDR1 MNHEY, CDR2 SMNVEV (reference sequence). Trimming removed 8 bases at V and 10 bases at J, with 24 bases between. The CDR3 is CASPLRRRGKCQYF. CDR3 bases: TGTGCCAGCCCCCTAAGGAGGAGGGGCAAGTGTCAGTACTTC.

The genes are TRBV30 and TRBJ1-5; the D gene is possibly TRBD1 (6 bases). Germline lookup yields CDR1 GTSNPN and CDR2 SVGIG (reference sequence). Between the trimmed V and J ends, which lost 2 bases and 5 bases, there was a span of 13 bases. The CDR3 contains 14 residues. The CDR3 DNA reads as TGTGCCTGGAGTACAGGGAATATTGATCAGCCCCAGCATTTT. Translation gives CAWSTGNIDQPQHF.

The rearrangement uses TRBV5-4 and TRBJ2-2; 9 bases match TRBD1. This CDR3 is built from 16 residues. V was clipped by 3 bases and J by 5 bases; unmatched bases: 8. Looked up from germline, CDR1 is SGHNT and CDR2 is YYREEE (reference sequence). CDR3 DNA: TGTGCCAGCAGCTCCGGGACAGGGTTTAAGACCGGGGAGCTGTTTTTT. Translated: CASSSGTGFKTGELFF.

The chain has TRBV19 and TRBJ1-5; D remains unclear. The germline gives CDR1 LNHDA, CDR2 SQIVND (reference sequence). The CDR3 sequence is 16 residues long. Between the trimmed V and J ends, which lost 1 base and 1 base, there was a span of 11 bases. The CDR3 DNA is TGTGCCAGTAGTATAGTCTCTGGAGGGAGCAATCAGCCCCAGCATTTT. Protein product: CASSIVSGGSNQPQHF.

This clone appeared a few times. The V gene is TRBV4-2, the J gene TRBJ2-2; TRBD2 matches 10 bases. Trimming cost V 1 base and J 2 bases; bases outside gene matches: 1. CDR1 and CDR2 (germline): LGHNA, YNFKEQ. CDR3 length equals 16 residues. CDR3 region: CASSQGTSGNTGELFF. The CDR3 DNA is TGTGCCAGCAGCCAAGGGACTAGCGGTAACACCGGGGAGCTGTTTTTT.

This clone was counted only a few times. V is TRBV6-5 and J is TRBJ1-2; D is unresolved. The CDR3 sequence is 15 residues long. CDR1 and CDR2 (germline): MNHEY, SVGAGI. The V end was cut by 6 bases, the J end by 0 bases, with 14 bases between. CDR3 sequence (DNA): TGTGCCAGCAGCCAATCGAGGTCCTCTAACTATGGCTACACCTTC. It yields the protein CASSQSRSSNYGYTF.